This TCR beta chain was identified in a study of shared clonotypes between healthy human individuals. The method was immunoSEQ multiplex PCR; TCRdb's version includes in-frame clones alone and lacks a portion of them. The repertoire has some 2,000,000 clones, about 94% of them found once; the top ten carry around 0.13%. About this clone itself: The antigen remains unidentified.

Broader study findings: The study sampled only blood, and tissue repertoires likely differ. Lower generation probabilities were found for non-shared clonotypes than for those shared by all four donors. Donor clonotype sharing was expected to depend on sequencing depth.

V gave up 2 bases and J gave up 9 bases, with 8 bases separating them. The length of the CDR3 is 12 residues. Germline CDR1 and CDR2: ENHRY and SYGVKD. The sequenced sample was naive CD4+ T cells sorted from blood. Subset: CD45RA+ positively selected. The receptor was derived from a man between 18 and 29 years old in good health. The chain is built from TRBV10-3 and TRBJ2-1; D perhaps matches TRBD2 (5 bases). The DNA for the CDR3 is TGTGCCATCAGTGAGGTTGAGGGTGAGCAGTTCTTC. This encodes CAISEVEGEQFF.